The subject of this entry is one T cell receptor (beta chain). These data originate in a study of blood T cell repertoires in COVID-19. Profiled with immunoSEQ multiplex PCR; TCRdb holds only in-frame clones, not every one. The sample yields about 320,000 clones, 85% to 95% seen once. The study drew participants aged about 18 to 90 years from roughly 25 US areas. CDR1 and CDR2 from the germline V gene are MDHEN and SYDVKM. This CDR3 has 17 residues. The V and J ends lost 1 base and 2 bases respectively, with 17 bases between them. This chain joins TRBV28 and TRBJ1-2; D is unresolved. The specimen was PBMCs or T cells enriched from blood (not recorded which). The receptor was isolated from a woman in her thirties who had been exposed to COVID-19. The CDR3 DNA reads TGTGCCAGCAGTTTATTAAGAGGGTTTGGCTCCAACTATGGCTACACCTTC. Its protein is CASSLLRGFGSNYGYTF.